A single sample gave rise to the 2 T cell receptor beta chains below, sequenced in a study of response to subunit inactivated influenza vaccine. TCRdb passed the RT-PCR reads through MiXCR, listing each CDR3 protein once. The sample lists approximately 520,000 distinct CDR3 sequences; about 15% were seen once. Sample: CD4+ T cells sorted from PBMCs, taken roughly 24 months after vaccination. The receptors were sampled from a man between 50 and 69 years old who received an inactivated influenza vaccine.

A few counts support this clonotype. The V call is TRBV24-1, the J call TRBJ1-1; tentative D call: TRBD1 (5 bases). The V gene lost 3 bases and the J gene lost 10 bases, with 17 bases spanning the gap. The CDR3 consists of 14 residues. Germline loops: CDR1 KGHDR, CDR2 SFDVKD. The CDR3 sequence is CATSDPPNRGGAFF. CDR3 nucleotides: TGTGCCACCAGTGATCCGCCTAATCGTGGGGGAGCTTTCTTT.

This clonotype was counted a few times. The J gene is TRBJ2-7, the V gene TRBV20-1; 8 nucleotides line up with TRBD1. CDR3 size: 15 residues. CDR1 is DFQATT and CDR2 is SNEGSKA in the germline V gene (reference sequence). Losses at the gene ends were 6 bases for V and 6 bases for J; bases not matched to a gene: 16. As DNA, the CDR3 is TGCAGTGCCAGTTCCATCGGACAGGGTGGACTCGAGCAGTACTTC. It translates to CSASSIGQGGLEQYF.